Here is one TCR beta chain with its context. Here immunoSEQ multiplex PCR was the method, and the copy in TCRdb shows in-frame clones only, minus some. The data show approximately 80,000 clones, 91% seen once. Trimming cost V 6 bases and J 3 bases, with 17 bases left between them. The CDR3 totals 15 residues. Germline V CDR1 and CDR2: MDHEN, SYDVKM. The sample originates from a study of control samples from healthy donors and cancer patients. The sequenced material came from blood. V usage is TRBV28 and J usage is TRBJ1-1; D is perhaps TRBD1 (5 bases). The origin of this receptor is a man in his thirties or forties in good health. Written as DNA, the CDR3 is TGTGCCAGCAGGGGGGAGGGTCCGGGATACACTGAAGCTTTCTTT. Protein: CASRGEGPGYTEAFF.